Shown below are 13 T cell receptor beta chains from a single sample sequenced in a study of shared clonotypes between healthy human individuals. Using immunoSEQ multiplex PCR, the repertoire was profiled, and TCRdb retains in-frame clones only, with some absent. The sample has under 750,000 clones; roughly 72% are singletons. The specimen sequenced was memory CD4+ T cells sorted from blood. This sample's subset: CD45RA-negative fraction. The receptors were gathered from a woman aged 25 to 45 in good health.

V is TRBV5-4 and J is TRBJ2-5; D is ambiguous. This CDR3 has 13 residues. Trimming stripped 0 bases from V and 5 bases from J, with 8 bases between. From germline, CDR1 is SGHNT and CDR2 YYREEE (reference sequence). The CDR3 nucleotides read TGTGCCAGCAGCTTGGACGAGAGGGAGACCCAGTACTTC. This gives the protein CASSLDERETQYF.

V gene TRBV5-1 combines with J gene TRBJ1-1; 7 nucleotides align to TRBD1. V trimming: 4 bases; J trimming: 1 base; junction bases outside the gene matches: 7. CDR1 and CDR2 from the germline V gene are SGHRS and YFSETQ. The CDR3 totals 15 residues. Here the CDR3 DNA reads TGCGCCAGCAGCACCCAGGGGGGCGAGAACACTGAAGCTTTCTTT. It codes for CASSTQGGENTEAFF.

The chain links TRBV5-8 to TRBJ2-7; 9 bases are shared with TRBD2. This CDR3 has 15 residues. In germline, CDR1 is SGHTS, CDR2 YDEGEE. Trimming removed 2 bases from V and 6 bases from J; junction bases left unmatched: 9. The DNA for the CDR3 is TGTGCCAGCAGCTTCCCGGGACTAGCCCCTTTCGAGCAGTACTTC. Its translation: CASSFPGLAPFEQYF.

This clone was detected a few times. The rearrangement uses TRBV10-3 and TRBJ1-1; 12 bases line up with TRBD1. The V gene's germline CDR1 is ENHRY and CDR2 SYGVKD. The CDR3 consists of 17 residues. V lost 6 bases, J lost 4 bases, and 12 bases stayed unmatched. The CDR3 coding sequence is TGTGCCATCAGCCCGGGACAGGGGGCATCTGACGGCACTGAAGCTTTCTTT. This translates into CAISPGQGASDGTEAFF.

This chain connects TRBV5-8 to TRBJ2-2; no definite D call. The CDR3 is 15 amino acids. Trimming removed 0 bases at V and 4 bases at J, with 10 bases between. CDR1 SGHTS and CDR2 YDEGEE come from the germline V gene. CDR3 DNA sequence: TGTGCCAGCAGCTTGGTCGCCAGGTTCACCGGGGAGCTGTTTTTT. Amino acid sequence: CASSLVARFTGELFF.

In its sample, this clone was seen a few times. One end of the junction fails to match germline, which may point to a read error. This chain joins TRBV28 and TRBJ2-7; a weak D match, TRBD1 (5 bases). This CDR3 has 14 amino acids. Germline lookup yields CDR1 MDHEN and CDR2 SYDVKM. The CDR3 sequence is CASSLGQVPPEQHF. In nucleotides, the CDR3 is TGTGCCAGCAGTTTGGGGCAGGTTCCCCCCGAGCAGCACTTC.

The chain has TRBV7-2 and TRBJ2-5, with no clear D. Germline loops: CDR1 SGHTA, CDR2 FQGNSA. Trimming removed 5 bases at V and 5 bases at J, with 21 bases between. The CDR3 extends over 16 amino acids. Here the CDR3 DNA reads TGTGCCAGCAGCCCCGGGTGGTCCACTTTGGGGGAGACCCAGTACTTC. It yields the protein CASSPGWSTLGETQYF.

V gene TRBV15 combines with J gene TRBJ1-2; D is undetermined. Germline V gives CDR1 LNHNV, CDR2 YYDKDF (reference sequence). V was trimmed by 8 bases and J by 4 bases, leaving 11 bases between them. This CDR3 is 12 amino acids long. The CDR3 reads CATFRGSYGYTF. CDR3 nucleotides: TGTGCCACCTTTCGGGGAAGCTATGGCTACACCTTC.

V gene TRBV9 combines with J gene TRBJ1-2; D is undetermined. Germline CDR1 reads SGDLS; CDR2 reads YYNGEE. The CDR3 runs 14 residues. The V end lost 0 bases, the J end lost 7 bases, and 13 bases lay between the germline ends. Written as DNA, the CDR3 is TGTGCCAGCAGCGTAGTCCGGGAAGGAGTTGGCTACACCTTC. It is translated as CASSVVREGVGYTF. Based on the CDR3 plus reference TRBV9 and TRBJ1-2, the full variable domain is DSGVTQTPKHLITATGQRVTLRCSPRSGDLSVYWYQQSLDQGLQFLIQYYNGEERAKGNILERFSAQQFPDLHSELNLSSLELGDSALYFCASSVVREGVGYTFGSGTRLTVV.

This rearrangement joins TRBV4-1 to TRBJ2-7, with TRBD2 matching 7 bases. With 6 bases clipped from V and 3 bases from J, the junction kept 14 bases outside the gene matches. This CDR3 is built from 16 residues. CDR1 is MGHRA, CDR2 YSYEKL, per germline. The CDR3 nucleotides read TGCGCCAGCAGTCGTTCTCTAGCGGAGAGCTACTACGAGCAGTACTTC. Its translation is CASSRSLAESYYEQYF.

This clone appeared once. The chain recombines TRBV27 with TRBJ2-5; 7 bases are a match to TRBD1. The CDR3 length is 14 residues. V was clipped by 4 bases and J by 0 bases; unmatched bases: 2. Germline loops: CDR1 MNHEY, CDR2 SMNVEV (reference sequence). CDR3: CASSSQGYQETQYF. CDR3 DNA: TGTGCCAGCAGTTCACAGGGGTACCAAGAGACCCAGTACTTC.

The genes are TRBV4-1 and TRBJ2-7; 8 bases map to TRBD2. Germline V gene data show CDR1 as MGHRA and CDR2 as YSYEKL. Trimming removed 1 base from V and 2 bases from J; junction bases left unmatched: 16. This CDR3 is 19 amino acids long. The CDR3 loop reads CASSQGLALRHTRPYEQYF. The CDR3, as DNA: TGCGCCAGCAGCCAAGGACTAGCGCTACGCCATACGCGTCCCTACGAGCAGTACTTC.

Concerning this clone itself: Compared with germline, one end of the junction differs, possibly owing to a read error. The rearrangement links TRBV7-9 to TRBJ2-7; D is unclear. This CDR3 spans 12 amino acids. Germline CDR1 SEHNR, CDR2 FQNEAQ (reference sequence). The CDR3: CASSLSPGLGVF. DNA of the CDR3: TGTGCCAGCAGCCTAAGCCCGGGCCTTGGGGTCTTC.